Below, 13 T cell receptor beta chains from the same sample are listed, as sequenced in a study of blood T cell repertoires in COVID-19. TCRdb keeps only in-frame clones here, not all; method: immunoSEQ multiplex PCR. The data contain approximately 100,000 clones, roughly 80% of them singletons. Sequenced sample: peripheral blood. These TCRs come from a man aged 65 to 79 with active or convalescent COVID-19.

The V and J genes are TRBV11-1 and TRBJ2-5, with TRBD1 matching over 8 bases. CDR3 length: 15 amino acids. Germline loops: CDR1 SGHAT, CDR2 FQDESV (reference sequence). The ends lost 5 bases at V and 1 base at J; junction bases unmatched: 6. CDR3 bases: TGTGCCAGCAGCATAGGACAGGGCCTCCAAGAGACCCAGTACTTC. Protein sequence: CASSIGQGLQETQYF.

This clone was counted a few times. The chain carries TRBV9 and TRBJ1-1; D remains ambiguous. The CDR3 runs 14 residues. Trimming removed 6 bases at V and 1 base at J, with 13 bases between. In germline, CDR1 is SGDLS, CDR2 YYNGEE. The chain's CDR3 is CASTPTGRNTEAFF. CDR3 DNA sequence: TGTGCCAGCACCCCGACGGGGAGGAACACTGAAGCTTTCTTT.

The J gene is TRBJ1-6, the V gene TRBV19; D is possibly TRBD1 (5 bases). Germline loops: CDR1 LNHDA, CDR2 SQIVND (reference sequence). The CDR3 covers 14 residues. With 3 bases removed from V and 7 bases from J, the gap between germline ends came to 10 bases. The CDR3 region is CASSISGVNSPLHF. The CDR3 bases are TGTGCCAGTAGTATTTCGGGGGTGAATTCACCCCTCCACTTT.

This chain uses TRBV3-1 (or the pseudogene TRBV3-2) with TRBJ2-4; D remains ambiguous. CDR3 length equals 17 residues. The V gene lost 1 base and the J gene lost 0 bases, with 13 bases spanning the gap. Germline V gives CDR1 LGHDT, CDR2 YNNKEL (reference sequence). The CDR3 reads CASSQASGPLAKNIQYF. CDR3 sequence (DNA): TGTGCCAGCAGCCAAGCTTCAGGTCCTTTAGCCAAAAACATTCAGTACTTC.

The CDR3 nucleotides are TGTGCCAGCTCACCGATTATGACAGGGGCTAGCAATCAGCCCCAGCATTTT. It encodes CASSPIMTGASNQPQHF. This chain connects TRBV18 to TRBJ1-5, with TRBD1 matching 8 bases. The V segment lost 3 bases and the J segment 0 bases; nucleotides outside the gene matches: 7. Germline lookup yields CDR1 KGHSH and CDR2 LQKENI. CDR3 length: 17 amino acids.

V gene TRBV6-5 combines with J gene TRBJ2-7; 9 bases agree with TRBD1. Trimming took 8 bases from V and 5 from J; bases not matched to a gene: 10. Per germline, CDR1 MNHEY and CDR2 SVGAGI. The CDR3 contains 14 residues. The CDR3 DNA reads TGTGCCAGCGCGGGTGGGACAGGGTTAAACGAGCAGTACTTC. This codes for CASAGGTGLNEQYF.

The V call is TRBV28, the J call TRBJ2-7; possible D gene TRBD2, 7 bases. V shed 3 bases and J shed 2 bases, with 8 bases lying between them. The CDR3 sequence is 13 residues long. Germline V lookup: CDR1 MDHEN, CDR2 SYDVKM. CDR3 coding DNA: TGTGCCAGCAGTTTGGGGGGGCCCTACGAGCAGTACTTC. Translation gives CASSLGGPYEQYF.

The CDR3 here is CASSVLQGTANEKLFF. CDR3 nucleotides: TGTGCCAGCAGCGTCCTACAGGGGACTGCTAATGAAAAACTGTTTTTT. This chain connects TRBV7-9 to TRBJ1-4, with TRBD1 identical over 7 bases. Germline V gene data show CDR1 as SEHNR and CDR2 as FQNEAQ (reference sequence). V shed 5 bases and J 3 bases; nucleotides not matched to a gene: 9. CDR3 size: 16 residues.

The chain recombines TRBV5-1 with TRBJ1-3; D is perhaps TRBD1 (6 bases). With 4 bases removed from V and 0 bases from J, the gap between germline ends came to 14 bases. Germline V gene sequence: CDR1 SGHRS, CDR2 YFSETQ. There are 16 residues in the CDR3. The DNA for the CDR3 is TGCGCCAGCAGCAATGGACAGATAGACTCTGGAAACACCATATATTTT. It encodes CASSNGQIDSGNTIYF.

This clone turned up a few times. The chain uses TRBV5-1 and TRBJ1-1; 9 nucleotides line up with TRBD1. CDR1 SGHRS and CDR2 YFSETQ come from the germline V gene. V lost 4 bases, J lost 4 bases, and 8 bases stayed unmatched. CDR3 length: 15 residues. CDR3 nucleotide sequence: TGCGCCAGCAGCAGACAGGGGACAGGGAGCACTGAAGCTTTCTTT. Translation: CASSRQGTGSTEAFF.

This chain's CDR3 is CASSIGPRGYGYTF. The DNA for the CDR3 is TGTGCCAGTAGTATCGGACCCCGGGGGTATGGCTACACCTTC. V and J are TRBV19 and TRBJ1-2, with D maybe TRBD1 (5 bases). The germline V gene encodes CDR1 LNHDA and CDR2 SQIVND (reference sequence). V lost 3 bases and J 5 bases, leaving 13 bases between the germline ends. The CDR3 covers 14 residues.

This clone was recorded once. The J gene is TRBJ2-3, the V gene TRBV24-1; no reliable D call. V lost 4 bases and J lost 4, with 14 bases in between. The CDR3 extends over 15 amino acids. The germline V gene encodes CDR1 KGHDR and CDR2 SFDVKD. The CDR3 coding sequence is TGTGCCACCAGTGACCTAACCTCCGTAGCAGATACGCAGTATTTT. Translation: CATSDLTSVADTQYF.

CDR3 region: CASSVAAGGKETQYF. CDR3 sequence (DNA): TGTGCCAGCAGCGTAGCGGCGGGAGGGAAGGAGACCCAGTACTTC. The chain joins TRBV9 to TRBJ2-5, with 9 bases lining up with TRBD2. With 0 bases clipped from V and 5 bases from J, the junction kept 5 bases outside the gene matches. CDR3 length: 15 amino acids. Germline CDR1 and CDR2: SGDLS and YYNGEE.